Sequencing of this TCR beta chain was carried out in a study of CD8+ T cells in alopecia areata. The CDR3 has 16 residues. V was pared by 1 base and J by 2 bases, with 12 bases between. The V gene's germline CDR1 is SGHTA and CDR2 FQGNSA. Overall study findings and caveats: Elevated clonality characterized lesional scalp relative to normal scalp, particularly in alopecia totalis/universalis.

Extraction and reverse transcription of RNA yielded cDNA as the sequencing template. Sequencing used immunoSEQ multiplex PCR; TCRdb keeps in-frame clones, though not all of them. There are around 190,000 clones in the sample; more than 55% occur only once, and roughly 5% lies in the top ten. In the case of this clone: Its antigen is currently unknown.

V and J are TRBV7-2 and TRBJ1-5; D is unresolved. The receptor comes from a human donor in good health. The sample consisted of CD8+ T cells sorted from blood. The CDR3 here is CASSLEPPWRNQPQHF. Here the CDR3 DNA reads TGTGCCAGCAGCTTAGAACCACCCTGGCGCAATCAGCCCCAGCATTTT.